The 11 T cell receptor beta chains presented below share a single source sample, sequenced in a study of blood T cells in healthy people across ages. A second PCR of roughly 7 to 11 cycles used a sample-barcoded 5' primer and a J-beta primer mix. MiXCR, applied by TCRdb to the 5' RACE reads, yields one record per CDR3 protein. Of 650,000 to 1,000,000 distinct CDR3 sequences in the sample, around 34% were seen once. Sequenced material: blood. The receptors derive from a man in his late teens or twenties in good health.

This clonotype has only a few counts. The chain is built from TRBV20-1 and TRBJ1-1; D remains ambiguous. Germline V lookup: CDR1 DFQATT, CDR2 SNEGSKA (reference sequence). Trimming took 6 bases from V and 0 from J, leaving 11 bases between them. The CDR3 covers 13 residues. CDR3 sequence (DNA): TGCAGTGCCCTGGCCCATATGAACACTGAAGCTTTCTTT. Amino acids: CSALAHMNTEAFF.

The chain uses TRBV29-1 and TRBJ2-1; 7 bases are shared with TRBD2. Germline-derived CDR1 and CDR2 are SQVTM and ANQGSEA. The ends lost 2 bases at V and 0 bases at J; junction bases unmatched: 4. CDR3 length equals 15 residues. The CDR3 coding sequence is TGCAGCGTTGAAAGGCGGGGGAGCTCCTACAATGAGCAGTTCTTC. Its protein is CSVERRGSSYNEQFF.

This clonotype occurred a few times. The chain links TRBV4-2 to TRBJ1-1; the D is unclear. Germline assignment: CDR1 LGHNA and CDR2 YNFKEQ. Trimming left V 1 base short and J 4 bases short, with 13 bases between. This CDR3 is built from 15 residues. The CDR3 sequence: CASSQGLFGSTEAFF. DNA of the CDR3: TGTGCCAGCAGCCAAGGACTATTCGGCAGCACTGAAGCTTTCTTT.

This clonotype has ten or more counts. This sequence joins TRBV5-1 and TRBJ2-5; D possibly corresponds to TRBD1 (6 bases). With 4 bases removed from V and 2 bases from J, the gap between germline ends came to 15 bases. CDR3 length: 15 amino acids. In germline, CDR1 is SGHRS, CDR2 YFSETQ. CDR3 bases: TGCGCCAGCAGCCCTACAGGGTCCCTTCAAGAGACCCAGTACTTC. This codes for CASSPTGSLQETQYF.

As regards this clonotype: A much more abundant neighbour one base away suggests this may be a read error. This sequence joins TRBV4-3 and TRBJ2-3; possibly TRBD1 for D (7 bases). CDR3 length: 19 residues. Germline CDR1 and CDR2: LGHNA and YSLEER. The CDR3 DNA reads TGCGCCGGCAGCCAAGAAGGCAGGGAACCCCGGAGGGGGCCAGATACGCAGTATTTT. It specifies CAGSQEGREPRRGPDTQYF.

The chain uses TRBV3-1 and TRBJ2-3, with D perhaps matching TRBD2 (6 bases). CDR3 size: 14 residues. Germline CDR1 LGHDT, CDR2 YNNKEL (reference sequence). Trimming removed 0 bases from V and 9 bases from J, with 13 bases in between. This CDR3 is CASSQEGGTGTQYF. The CDR3 DNA follows: TGTGCCAGCAGCCAAGAGGGCGGGACCGGCACGCAGTATTTT.

The chain is built from TRBV20-1 and TRBJ2-7; 8 bases are shared with TRBD2. Looked up from germline, CDR1 is DFQATT and CDR2 is SNEGSKA (reference sequence). The CDR3 is 12 amino acids. V was pared by 6 bases and J by 6 bases, with 7 bases of the junction left unmatched. CDR3 sequence: CSALAGTTEQYF. The CDR3, as DNA: TGCAGTGCCTTAGCGGGGACCACCGAGCAGTACTTC.

There are a few counts of this clonotype. The chain uses TRBV7-2 and TRBJ2-6; TRBD2 might be the D (6 bases). The germline V gene has CDR1 SGHTA and CDR2 FQGNSA. Trimming cost V 3 bases and J 2 bases, with 11 bases left between them. The CDR3 sequence is 16 residues long. For the CDR3, the DNA is TGTGCCAGCAGCTTCCTCAGCGGGCCTGGGGCCAACGTCCTGACTTTC. The encoded protein is CASSFLSGPGANVLTF.

This clonotype was recorded many times. This chain uses TRBV15 with TRBJ2-1, with 10 bases identical to TRBD2. CDR3 length equals 16 residues. V was clipped by 0 bases and J by 8 bases; unmatched bases: 7. In germline, CDR1 is LNHNV, CDR2 YYDKDF (reference sequence). The CDR3 sequence: CATSRDYSSGGYEQFF. In DNA, the CDR3 is TGTGCCACCAGCAGAGATTATTCTAGCGGGGGATATGAGCAGTTCTTC.

This clonotype was observed once. The V and J genes are TRBV3-1 and TRBJ2-5; unclear D gene. Near its end, the DNA agrees better with TRBJ2-7, so the J call may be wrong. Germline CDR1 and CDR2: LGHDT and YNNKEL (reference sequence). The CDR3 has 17 residues. DNA for the CDR3: TGTGCCAGCAGCCAACGACCTTCGAGCCGGGCATCCGGCGAGCAGTACTTC. Residues: CASSQRPSSRASGEQYF.

This clonotype was seen a few times. The chain joins TRBV25-1 to TRBJ2-3, with unresolved D. Trimming removed 0 bases from V and 0 bases from J, with 10 bases in between. Per the germline V gene, CDR1 is MGHDK and CDR2 is SYGVNS. The CDR3 covers 16 residues. The CDR3 DNA follows: TGTGCCAGCAGTGAATATATTAGGTCGAGCACAGATACGCAGTATTTT. It translates to CASSEYIRSSTDTQYF.